Presented here are 24 T cell receptor beta chains from one specimen sequenced in a study of neurological immune-mediated disorders. TCRdb fed the 5' RACE reads into MiXCR, producing one record per CDR3 protein. The data contain fewer than 30,000 distinct CDR3 sequences, 13% of them singletons. Source material: PBMCs. Every receptor here comes from a woman aged 40-49 years with HTLV-1-associated myelopathy (HAM/TSP).

This clonotype was observed at least ten times. V usage is TRBV18 and J usage is TRBJ2-7; maybe TRBD1 (5 bases). V lost 0 bases to trimming and J lost 3 bases, with 9 bases between them. Germline V gene sequence: CDR1 KGHSH, CDR2 LQKENI. The CDR3 consists of 14 residues. The CDR3 here is CASSPPDTFYEQYF. Written as DNA, the CDR3 is TGTGCCAGCTCACCACCGGACACCTTCTACGAGCAGTACTTC.

This clonotype was detected ten times or more. This chain uses TRBV20-1 with TRBJ2-3; D is undetermined. Deletions cut 3 bases from V and 3 bases from J, with 10 bases between. Germline V gene lookup returns CDR1 DFQATT and CDR2 SNEGSKA (reference sequence). This CDR3 spans 13 amino acids. CDR3 coding DNA: TGCAGTGCTAGGGGGTCAGAGACAGATACGCAGTATTTT. Translated: CSARGSETDTQYF.

This clonotype was recorded at least ten times. This sequence joins TRBV20-1 and TRBJ2-1; D is uncertain. The CDR3 extends over 14 amino acids. Trimming pared 4 bases from V and 3 bases from J, leaving 13 bases between. Germline V gives CDR1 DFQATT, CDR2 SNEGSKA (reference sequence). The CDR3 protein is CSATPGLNYNEQFF. In nucleotides, the CDR3 is TGCAGTGCTACCCCTGGCCTTAACTACAATGAGCAGTTCTTC.

This clonotype was recorded at least ten times. In DNA, the CDR3 is TGCAGTGCTAGAGATCGACCGAACACTGAAGCTTTCTTT. Translation gives CSARDRPNTEAFF. This chain uses TRBV20-1 with TRBJ1-1; D gene uncertain. This CDR3 contains 13 residues. Per germline, CDR1 DFQATT and CDR2 SNEGSKA (reference sequence). Trimming cost V 0 bases and J 1 base, with 6 bases left between them.

Many counts were recorded for this clonotype. The chain recombines TRBV12-3 or TRBV12-4 with TRBJ2-1, with 7 bases that match TRBD2. This CDR3 is built from 15 residues. J lost 3 bases, V lost 3 bases, and 5 bases had no gene match. CDR3 amino acids: CASSFLSGVYNEQFF. For the CDR3, the DNA is TGTGCCAGCAGTTTTCTCAGCGGGGTCTACAATGAGCAGTTCTTC.

This clonotype ranks as medium-sized (0.01 to 0.1%). J is TRBJ2-2 and V is TRBV20-1; 15 bases align to TRBD2. The CDR3 consists of 14 residues. The V segment lost 5 bases and the J segment 6 bases; nucleotides outside the gene matches: 1. CDR1 DFQATT and CDR2 SNEGSKA come from the germline V gene (reference sequence). The CDR3 DNA sequence: TGCAGTGCTGGACTAGCGGGGGGGCCCGGGGAGCTGTTTTTT. It is translated as CSAGLAGGPGELFF.

This clonotype was detected many times. The chain uses TRBV5-5 and TRBJ2-4; D may be TRBD1 or TRBD2 (6 bases each). CDR3 length equals 17 residues. V gave up 2 bases and J gave up 0 bases, with 15 bases separating them. CDR1 and CDR2 (germline): SGHKS, YYEKEE (reference sequence). CDR3 bases: TGTGCCAGCAGCTTCTTAGGGGGGTCTATAGCCAAAAACATTCAGTACTTC. Its translation: CASSFLGGSIAKNIQYF.

By share, this clonotype ranks as medium-sized. The chain is built from TRBV12-3 or TRBV12-4 and TRBJ2-7, with 12 bases fitting TRBD2. The CDR3 runs to 14 residues. Losses at the gene ends were 5 bases for V and 7 bases for J; bases not matched to a gene: 6. CDR3 DNA sequence: TGTGCCAGCAGTCCTAGCGGGGGGGCCGGGGAGCAGTACTTC. Translated: CASSPSGGAGEQYF.

The table lists this clonotype with many counts. The chain employs TRBV7-2 and TRBJ1-1, with a weak D call TRBD1 (5 bases). The germline V gene encodes CDR1 SGHTA and CDR2 FQGNSA. The V gene lost 2 bases and the J gene lost 5 bases, with 18 bases spanning the gap. The CDR3 is 16 amino acids. The CDR3 DNA reads TGTGCCAGCAGCTTACGGGGGGGGAGGGGCGTAACTGAAGCTTTCTTT. Protein: CASSLRGGRGVTEAFF.

This clonotype was detected many times. A read error may account for a junction end that differs from germline. J is TRBJ1-1 and V is TRBV11-1, with D unclear. This CDR3 has 14 amino acids. The germline gives CDR1 SGHAT, CDR2 FQDESV (reference sequence). The CDR3 coding sequence is TGCGCCAGCAGCTTGGGTTGGGGTACCACTGAAGCTTTCTTT. Translating gives CASSLGWGTTEAFF.

This clonotype has a count of ten or more. The chain recombines TRBV24-1 with TRBJ2-2; 9 nucleotides align to TRBD1. V lost 4 bases and J lost 5; bases outside the gene matches: 7. This CDR3 has 16 residues. Germline V lookup: CDR1 KGHDR, CDR2 SFDVKD. The CDR3 region has the DNA TGTGCCACCAGTGACCTGGACAGGGGAGGAACCGGGGAGCTGTTTTTT. It yields the protein CATSDLDRGGTGELFF.

By share, this clonotype counts as medium-sized. The genes are TRBV5-1 and TRBJ2-5; no reliable D call. Trimming left V 0 bases short and J 5 bases short, with 2 bases between. Germline CDR1 reads SGHRS; CDR2 reads YFSETQ. The CDR3 runs 11 residues. The CDR3 spells CASSLAETQYF. The DNA for the CDR3 is TGCGCCAGCAGCTTGGCTGAGACCCAGTACTTC.

This clonotype has at least ten counts. V usage is TRBV12-3 or TRBV12-4 and J usage is TRBJ2-5; D possibly corresponds to TRBD1 (6 bases). Trimming pared 7 bases from V and 5 bases from J, leaving 17 bases between. This CDR3 spans 14 amino acids. In nucleotides, the CDR3 is TGTGCCAGCACTTCCGGGACACGGATGGAGACCCAGTACTTC. Its translation: CASTSGTRMETQYF.

This clonotype showed up many times. The V gene is TRBV6-2 or TRBV6-3, the J gene TRBJ1-1; D is perhaps TRBD1 (5 bases). Germline assignment: CDR1 MNHEY and CDR2 SVGEGT. Trimming stripped 6 bases from V and 5 bases from J, with 19 bases between. The CDR3 contains 15 residues. CDR3 amino acids: CASSREQVEGTEAFF. CDR3 nucleotides: TGTGCCAGCAGCCGAGAACAGGTTGAGGGGACTGAAGCTTTCTTT.

The sample holds many counts of this clonotype. The chain joins TRBV5-1 to TRBJ2-1; no reliable D call. The CDR3 is 13 residues long. Trimming cost V 1 base and J 7 bases, with 9 bases left between them. CDR1 and CDR2 (germline): SGHRS, YFSETQ. The CDR3, as DNA: TGCGCCAGCAGCTTGTGGACGGGTAATGAGCAGTTCTTC. This sequence encodes CASSLWTGNEQFF.

This clonotype was recorded many times. The V gene is TRBV29-1, the J gene TRBJ2-1; 7 positions match TRBD2. After removal of 3 bases from V and 5 bases from J, the junction contained 13 bases not matched to a gene. Germline CDR1 is SQVTM and CDR2 is ANQGSEA. The CDR3 loop spans 16 amino acids. CDR3 sequence reads: CSVDSWSQGGNNEQFF. The CDR3 nucleotides are TGCAGCGTTGATTCTTGGTCGCAGGGAGGGAACAATGAGCAGTTCTTC.

In its sample, this clonotype is medium-sized (0.01 to 0.1%). This chain joins TRBV20-1 and TRBJ2-1, with TRBD2 matching over 10 bases. Germline values: CDR1 DFQATT, CDR2 SNEGSKA (reference sequence). The length of the CDR3 is 14 residues. V lost 1 base and J lost 8; bases outside the gene matches: 5. The CDR3 sequence: CSARVAGGVDEQFF. The CDR3 bases are TGCAGTGCTAGAGTAGCGGGGGGTGTGGATGAGCAGTTCTTC.

This clonotype was picked up many times. The chain recombines TRBV5-4 with TRBJ2-5; D call uncertain. Trimming removed 4 bases from V and 5 bases from J, with 15 bases in between. The CDR3 loop spans 14 amino acids. The germline V gene encodes CDR1 SGHNT and CDR2 YYREEE (reference sequence). CDR3: CASSRGPERETQYF. CDR3 nucleotides: TGTGCCAGCAGCCGAGGACCAGAAAGGGAGACCCAGTACTTC.

In this sample, this clonotype turned up many times. The V call is TRBV5-1, the J call TRBJ2-2; 7 bases fit TRBD1. Germline-derived CDR1 and CDR2 are SGHRS and YFSETQ. The CDR3 runs to 14 residues. With V trimmed by 4 bases and J by 5 bases, 5 bases remained unmatched. DNA for the CDR3: TGCGCCAGCAGCCCAGGGGGAAGTACCGGGGAGCTGTTTTTT. The encoded protein is CASSPGGSTGELFF. Full variable domain (missing parts from reference TRBV5-1 and TRBJ2-2): KAGVTQTPRYLIKTRGQQVTLSCSPISGHRSVSWYQQTPGQGLQFLFEYFSETQRNKGNFPGRFSGRQFSNSRSEMNVSTLELGDSALYLCASSPGGSTGELFFGEGSRLTVL.

By share, this clonotype counts as medium-sized. J is TRBJ2-5 and V is TRBV20-1; D assignment may be TRBD1 or TRBD2 (5 bases each). This CDR3 contains 15 residues. The germline V and J ends were trimmed by 3 bases and 2 bases, with 16 bases remaining between them. In germline, CDR1 is DFQATT, CDR2 SNEGSKA (reference sequence). The CDR3 reads CSASLTGTRQETQYF. In DNA, the CDR3 is TGCAGTGCTAGCCTTACCGGGACGCGGCAAGAGACCCAGTACTTC.

This clonotype qualifies as medium-sized. A junction boundary mismatches the germline segment, possibly from a read error. This chain uses TRBV12-3 or TRBV12-4 with TRBJ2-1; 10 bases match TRBD2. The CDR3 is 15 amino acids. CDR3 loop: CASSLAGGLLNEQFF. CDR3 coding DNA: TGTGCCAGCAGCTTAGCGGGGGGCTTACTAAATGAGCAGTTCTTC.

Worth noting for this clonotype: A junction boundary mismatches the germline segment, possibly from a read error. The chain uses TRBV9 and TRBJ1-4; possibly TRBD1 for D (6 bases). Germline CDR1 SGDLS, CDR2 YYNGEE. The CDR3 consists of 13 residues. CDR3 sequence: CASSRGPNEKLFF. CDR3 bases: TGCGCCAGCAGCCGGGGGCCTAATGAAAAACTGTTTTTT.

This clonotype was found many times. The CDR3 bases are TGTGCCAGCAGTGACCTAAGACTTGAGACCCAGTACTTC. This codes for CASSDLRLETQYF. The chain joins TRBV2 to TRBJ2-5; D is ambiguous. The CDR3 loop spans 13 amino acids. The V end was cut by 3 bases, the J end by 5 bases, with 10 bases between. The germline V gene encodes CDR1 SNHLY and CDR2 FYNNEI.

The V and J genes are TRBV19 and TRBJ1-1; 7 bases are shared with TRBD1. Germline CDR1 reads LNHDA; CDR2 reads SQIVND (reference sequence). The CDR3 runs 12 residues. V shed 7 bases, J shed 5 bases, and the junction held 4 bases outside the gene matches. In nucleotides, the CDR3 is TGTGCCAGTACCCTGGACAGGACTGAAGCTTTCTTT. Its protein product is CASTLDRTEAFF.